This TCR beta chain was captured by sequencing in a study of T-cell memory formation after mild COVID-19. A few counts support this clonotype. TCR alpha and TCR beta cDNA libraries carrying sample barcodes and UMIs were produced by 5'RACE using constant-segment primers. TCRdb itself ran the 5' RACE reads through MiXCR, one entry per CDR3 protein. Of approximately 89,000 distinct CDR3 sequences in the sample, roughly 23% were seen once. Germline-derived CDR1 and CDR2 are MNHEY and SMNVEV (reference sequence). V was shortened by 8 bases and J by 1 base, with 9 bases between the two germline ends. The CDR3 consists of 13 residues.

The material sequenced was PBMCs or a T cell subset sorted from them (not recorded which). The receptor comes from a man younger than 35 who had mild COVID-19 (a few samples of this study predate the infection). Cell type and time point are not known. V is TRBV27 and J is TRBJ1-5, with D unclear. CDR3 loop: CASCMGSNQPQHF. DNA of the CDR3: TGTGCCAGCTGTATGGGCAGCAATCAGCCCCAGCATTTT.